Below, one T cell receptor beta chain is given with its context. Its target is not known. This record comes from a study of CXCR3-negative and CXCR3-positive naive CD8 T cells. Findings and caveats of the study: Researchers report CXCR3 expression partially decreased after cryopreservation, with fresh PBMCs used in most assays. Naive cells positive for CXCR3 carried more hydrophobic TRB CDR3s than CXCR3-negative ones. Similar TRBV-TRBJ usage characterized naive CXCR3-negative and CXCR3-positive cells; memory cells differed.

Phenotypically, naive CD8+ T cells corresponded to CD45RO-CCR7+CD27+CD95-. In germline, CDR1 is SGHAT, CDR2 FQNNGV. This CDR3 has 15 amino acids. Preparation of TRB cDNA libraries relied on 5' RACE carrying UMI labels. Reprocessing the 5' RACE reads, TCRdb reports a single entry for every CDR3 protein and omits DNA. Its table lists about 130,000 distinct CDR3 sequences. The source is a human donor in good health. Some clones in this sample may be carry-over from other donors' samples. Source material: naive CXCR3+ CD8+ T cells from blood. As for subset: CD45RO-CCR7+CD27+CD95- naive CD8+ T cells expressing CXCR3 (TNR3+). This chain joins TRBV11-2 and TRBJ2-7; the D call of TRBD2 rests on TCRdb alone, since no DNA is present to check it. The CDR3 region is CASSPGLAGGYEQYF.